The 14 T cell receptor beta chains reported below all come from one sample, sequenced in a study of response to subunit inactivated influenza vaccine. MiXCR, run by TCRdb on the RT-PCR reads, gives a single entry per CDR3 protein. Of roughly 550,000 distinct CDR3 sequences in the sample, approximately 22% were seen once. These records were also assigned to another study, of T cells expressing NK-cell markers. That study reports: Template switching by 5'RACE with UMIs generated the TCR beta cDNA.

Sequencing was performed on CD4+ T cells sorted from PBMCs, taken 12 days after vaccination. These TCRs come from a man aged 45-60 years who received an inactivated influenza vaccine.

The rearrangement links TRBV7-9 to TRBJ1-1; possible D gene TRBD1, 5 bases. The V gene's germline CDR1 is SEHNR and CDR2 FQNEAQ (reference sequence). This CDR3 is 16 amino acids long. Trimming took 0 bases from V and 0 from J, leaving 11 bases between them. Written as DNA, the CDR3 is TGTGCCAGCAGCTTAGCCGGGACGTTGATGAACACTGAAGCTTTCTTT. Protein: CASSLAGTLMNTEAFF.

This clonotype was found a few times. V usage is TRBV5-1 and J usage is TRBJ2-2; no definite D call. Germline V CDR1 and CDR2: SGHRS, YFSETQ. This CDR3 is 15 amino acids long. The germline V and J ends were trimmed by 0 bases and 4 bases, with 10 bases remaining between them. CDR3 sequence: CASSLESGATGELFF. In DNA, the CDR3 is TGCGCCAGCAGCTTGGAGTCAGGAGCCACCGGGGAGCTGTTTTTT. Looking up the rest from reference TRBV5-1 and TRBJ2-2 gives the full variable domain: KAGVTQTPRYLIKTRGQQVTLSCSPISGHRSVSWYQQTPGQGLQFLFEYFSETQRNKGNFPGRFSGRQFSNSRSEMNVSTLELGDSALYLCASSLESGATGELFFGEGSRLTVL.

The chain joins TRBV3-1 to TRBJ2-7; 14 positions agree with TRBD2. Looked up from germline, CDR1 is LGHDT and CDR2 is YNNKEL (reference sequence). V shed 6 bases, J shed 6 bases, and the junction held 1 base outside the gene matches. The CDR3 extends over 13 amino acids. The CDR3 loop is CASRTSGRAEQYF. CDR3 sequence (DNA): TGTGCCAGCAGGACTAGCGGGAGGGCCGAGCAGTACTTC.

The chain links TRBV7-8 to TRBJ2-7; a possible D gene is TRBD2 (7 bases). The V end was cut by 5 bases, the J end by 1 base, with 15 bases between. The CDR3 consists of 15 residues. Germline V gene lookup returns CDR1 SGHVS and CDR2 FQNEAQ. The CDR3 coding sequence is TGTGCCAGCAGCCGCGGGGGACACGAATCCTACGAGCAGTACTTC. Residues: CASSRGGHESYEQYF.

The genes are TRBV6-2 or TRBV6-3 and TRBJ2-7; TRBD2 might be the D (5 bases). The CDR3 has 15 residues. Germline assignment: CDR1 MNHEY and CDR2 SVGEGT. V lost 2 bases and J lost 3, with 14 bases in between. For the CDR3, the DNA is TGTGCCAGCAGTTACCGGCGGGTTGTTAGCTACGAGCAGTACTTC. It translates to CASSYRRVVSYEQYF.

This clonotype was seen more than once but under ten times. This chain joins TRBV24-1 and TRBJ2-7, with 7 bases that match TRBD1. The CDR3 spans 15 residues. Germline V gene lookup returns CDR1 KGHDR and CDR2 SFDVKD. V shed 4 bases and J 2 bases; nucleotides not matched to a gene: 7. The CDR3 coding sequence is TGTGCCACCAGTGAGAACAGGGGACCCACCTACGAGCAGTACTTC. Its protein product is CATSENRGPTYEQYF.

The chain has TRBV3-1 and TRBJ1-1; D uncertain. The CDR3 loop spans 13 amino acids. Germline loops: CDR1 LGHDT, CDR2 YNNKEL (reference sequence). V was cut by 3 bases and J by 0 bases, with 5 bases left in between. The DNA of the CDR3 is TGTGCCAGCAGCCATCTGCTGAACACTGAAGCTTTCTTT. This gives the protein CASSHLLNTEAFF.

V gene TRBV20-1 combines with J gene TRBJ2-3, with D possibly matching TRBD2 (6 bases). The CDR3 runs 17 residues. Germline values: CDR1 DFQATT, CDR2 SNEGSKA (reference sequence). V was clipped by 0 bases and J by 3 bases, with 19 bases between them. CDR3 nucleotides: TGCAGTGCTAGAGATTGGGGAGGACAAACCGGAACAGATACGCAGTATTTT. Amino acid sequence: CSARDWGGQTGTDTQYF.

This clonotype was counted a few times. The chain carries TRBV7-2 and TRBJ2-7, with 7 positions matching TRBD1. Looked up from germline, CDR1 is SGHTA and CDR2 is FQGNSA. There are 14 residues in the CDR3. J was trimmed by 3 bases and V by 2 bases; bases with no gene match: 4. The CDR3 DNA sequence: TGTGCCAGCAGCTTAATGAGGGGGCACTACGAGCAGTACTTC. Protein sequence: CASSLMRGHYEQYF.

This clonotype was detected a few times. V usage is TRBV14 and J usage is TRBJ2-3; D possibly uses TRBD1 or TRBD2 (5 bases each). V was pared by 3 bases and J by 0 bases, with 13 bases between. Germline V gene data show CDR1 as SGHDN and CDR2 as FVKESK. The CDR3 runs to 16 residues. The CDR3 DNA follows: TGTGCCAGCAGCCAGAGCTTGGGGGTTAGCACAGATACGCAGTATTTT. Translated: CASSQSLGVSTDTQYF.

This chain joins TRBV7-2 and TRBJ2-7; D gene ambiguous. V dropped 0 bases and J dropped 3 bases, with 9 bases sitting between them. There are 14 residues in the CDR3. Germline lookup yields CDR1 SGHTA and CDR2 FQGNSA. The CDR3 DNA follows: TGTGCCAGCAGCTTAGCAGCGACCGACTACGAGCAGTACTTC. Its protein product is CASSLAATDYEQYF.

The chain joins TRBV7-2 to TRBJ2-1; 8 nucleotides match TRBD1. The length of the CDR3 is 15 residues. After removal of 1 base from V and 7 bases from J, the junction contained 6 bases not matched to a gene. Per germline, CDR1 SGHTA and CDR2 FQGNSA. DNA for the CDR3: TGTGCCAGCAGCTTAGTCGTCAGGGGGCGGAATGAGCAGTTCTTC. Amino acid sequence: CASSLVVRGRNEQFF. The full variable domain, in which reference TRBV7-2 and TRBJ2-1 provide the parts outside the CDR3, is GAGVSQSPSNKVTEKGKDVELRCDPISGHTALYWYRQSLGQGLEFLIYFQGNSAPDKSGLPSDRFSAERTGGSVSTLTIQRTQQEDSAVYLCASSLVVRGRNEQFFGPGTRLTVL.

This chain connects TRBV7-9 to TRBJ2-7, with D uncertain. The CDR3 sequence is 14 residues long. Between the trimmed V and J ends, which lost 1 base and 7 bases, there was a span of 14 bases. Germline V gives CDR1 SEHNR, CDR2 FQNEAQ (reference sequence). This CDR3 reads CASSLDRLPGEQYF. The CDR3 coding sequence is TGTGCCAGCAGCTTAGATCGACTGCCCGGGGAGCAGTACTTC. Supplemented by reference TRBV7-9 and TRBJ2-7, the full variable domain reads DTGVSQNPRHKITKRGQNVTFRCDPISEHNRLYWYRQTLGQGPEFLTYFQNEAQLEKSRLLSDRFSAERPKGSFSTLEIQRTEQGDSAMYLCASSLDRLPGEQYFGPGTRLTVT.

This chain links TRBV4-2 with TRBJ2-1, with a weak D call TRBD2 (6 bases). CDR3 length equals 15 residues. With 2 bases removed from V and 4 bases from J, the gap between germline ends came to 12 bases. CDR1 is LGHNA, CDR2 YNFKEQ, per germline. CDR3: CASSQMTGVYNEQFF. CDR3 coding DNA: TGTGCCAGCAGCCAAATGACGGGAGTGTACAATGAGCAGTTCTTC.